The entry that follows covers one T cell receptor (beta chain) sequence. Its antigen is still unknown. CDR3 size: 15 residues. Trimming pared 3 bases from V and 1 base from J, leaving 12 bases between. The germline gives CDR1 MGHRA, CDR2 YSYEKL. These data come from a study of shared clonotypes between healthy human individuals. Study outcomes and limitations: Clonotypes shared by all four sorted-subset donors had higher generation probabilities than non-shared clonotypes. Across subsets, estimated richness was generally greater for naive than for memory populations.

The sorted-subset replicate PCRs were given about 200 ng DNA, which is 31,000 or so T cell genomes. Sequencing used immunoSEQ multiplex PCR; TCRdb keeps in-frame clones, though not all of them. The sample gives 1.6 million or so clones, more than 95% of which show up once; roughly 1.2% is in the top ten. The clonotype was recovered from a man under 40 in good health. V usage is TRBV4-1 and J usage is TRBJ1-1; no definite D call. The sequencing sample was made of naive CD4+ T cells sorted from blood. Subset noted: CD45RA+ positively selected. The CDR3 DNA is TGCGCCAGCAGCCACGCACGGGGTACGAACACTGAAGCTTTCTTT. Amino acids: CASSHARGTNTEAFF.